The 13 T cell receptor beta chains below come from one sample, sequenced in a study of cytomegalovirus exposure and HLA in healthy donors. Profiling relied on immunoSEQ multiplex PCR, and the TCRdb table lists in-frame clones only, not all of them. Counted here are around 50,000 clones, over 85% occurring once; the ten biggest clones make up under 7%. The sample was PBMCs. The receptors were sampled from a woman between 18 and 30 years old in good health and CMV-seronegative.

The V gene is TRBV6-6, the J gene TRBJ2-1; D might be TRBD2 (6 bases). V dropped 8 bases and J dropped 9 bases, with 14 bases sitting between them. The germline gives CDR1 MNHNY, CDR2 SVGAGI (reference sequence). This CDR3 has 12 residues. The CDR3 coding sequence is TGTGCCAGCGCGTCGGGAGCGGGTGAGCAGTTCTTC. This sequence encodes CASASGAGEQFF.

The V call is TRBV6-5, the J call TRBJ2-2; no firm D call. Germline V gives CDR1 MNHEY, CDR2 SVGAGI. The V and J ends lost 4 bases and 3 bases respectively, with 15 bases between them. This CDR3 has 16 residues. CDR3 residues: CASSSLMISDTGELFF. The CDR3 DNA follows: TGTGCCAGCAGTTCTCTTATGATATCGGACACCGGGGAGCTGTTTTTT.

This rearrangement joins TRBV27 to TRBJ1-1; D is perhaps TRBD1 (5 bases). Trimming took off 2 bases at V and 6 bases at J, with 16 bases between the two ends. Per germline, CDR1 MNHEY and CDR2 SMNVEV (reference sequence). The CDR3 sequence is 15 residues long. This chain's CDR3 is CASSLVRGSGAEAFF. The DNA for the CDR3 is TGTGCCAGCAGTTTAGTAAGGGGAAGTGGGGCTGAAGCTTTCTTT.

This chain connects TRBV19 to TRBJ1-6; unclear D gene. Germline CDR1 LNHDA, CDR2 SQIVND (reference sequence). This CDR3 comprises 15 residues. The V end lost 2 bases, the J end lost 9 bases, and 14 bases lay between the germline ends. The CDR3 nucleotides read TGTGCCAGTAGTATATGGACTGGGGTCGGTTCACCCCTCCACTTT. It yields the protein CASSIWTGVGSPLHF.

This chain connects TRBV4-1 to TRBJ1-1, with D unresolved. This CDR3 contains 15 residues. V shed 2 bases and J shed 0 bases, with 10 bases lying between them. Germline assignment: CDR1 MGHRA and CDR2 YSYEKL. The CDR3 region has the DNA TGCGCCAGCAGCCAACAGCTGGGCCTGAACACTGAAGCTTTCTTT. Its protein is CASSQQLGLNTEAFF.

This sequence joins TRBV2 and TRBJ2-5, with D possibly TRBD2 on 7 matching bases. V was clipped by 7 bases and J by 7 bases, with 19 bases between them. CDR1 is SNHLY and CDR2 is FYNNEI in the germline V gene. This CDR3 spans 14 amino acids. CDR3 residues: CASNPLAGAGTQYF. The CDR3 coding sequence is TGTGCCAGCAACCCTCTTGCGGGGGCGGGGACCCAGTACTTC. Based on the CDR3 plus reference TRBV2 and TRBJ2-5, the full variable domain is EPEVTQTPSHQVTQMGQEVILRCVPISNHLYFYWYRQILGQKVEFLVSFYNNEISEKSEIFDDQFSVERPDGSNFTLKIRSTKLEDSAMYFCASNPLAGAGTQYFGPGTRLLVL.

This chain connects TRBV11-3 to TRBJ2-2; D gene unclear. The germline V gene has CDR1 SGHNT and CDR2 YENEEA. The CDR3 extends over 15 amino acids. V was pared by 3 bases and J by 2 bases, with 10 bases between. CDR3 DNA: TGTGCCAGCAGCTTCCTGCACTTTAACACCGGGGAGCTGTTTTTT. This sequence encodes CASSFLHFNTGELFF. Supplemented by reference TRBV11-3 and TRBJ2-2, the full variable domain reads EAGVVQSPRYKIIEKKQPVAFWCNPISGHNTLYWYLQNLGQGPELLIRYENEEAVDDSQLPKDRFSAERLKGVDSTLKIQPAELGDSAVYLCASSFLHFNTGELFFGEGSRLTVL.

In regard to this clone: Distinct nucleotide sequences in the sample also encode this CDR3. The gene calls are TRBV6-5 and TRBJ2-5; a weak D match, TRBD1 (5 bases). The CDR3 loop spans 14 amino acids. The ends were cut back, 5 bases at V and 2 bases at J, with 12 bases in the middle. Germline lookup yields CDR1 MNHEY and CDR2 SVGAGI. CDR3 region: CASSPRTPQETQYF. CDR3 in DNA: TGTGCCAGCAGTCCCCGGACACCACAAGAGACCCAGTACTTC.

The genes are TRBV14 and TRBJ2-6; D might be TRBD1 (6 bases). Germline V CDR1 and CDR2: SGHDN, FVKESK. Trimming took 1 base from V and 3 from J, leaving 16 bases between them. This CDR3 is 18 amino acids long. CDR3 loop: CASSQVPPGQSGANVLTF. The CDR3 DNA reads TGTGCCAGCAGCCAAGTACCGCCCGGACAGAGTGGGGCCAACGTCCTGACTTTC. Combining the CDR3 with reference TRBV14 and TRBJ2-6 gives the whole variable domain EAGVTQFPSHSVIEKGQTVTLRCDPISGHDNLYWYRRVMGKEIKFLLHFVKESKQDESGMPNNRFLAERTGGTYSTLKVQPAELEDSGVYFCASSQVPPGQSGANVLTFGAGSRLTVL.

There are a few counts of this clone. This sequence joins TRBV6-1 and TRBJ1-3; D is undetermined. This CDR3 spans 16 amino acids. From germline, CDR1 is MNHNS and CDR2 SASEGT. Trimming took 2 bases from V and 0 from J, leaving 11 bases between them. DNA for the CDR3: TGTGCCAGCAGTGAAAAGGCGGGAACCTCTGGAAACACCATATATTTT. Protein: CASSEKAGTSGNTIYF.

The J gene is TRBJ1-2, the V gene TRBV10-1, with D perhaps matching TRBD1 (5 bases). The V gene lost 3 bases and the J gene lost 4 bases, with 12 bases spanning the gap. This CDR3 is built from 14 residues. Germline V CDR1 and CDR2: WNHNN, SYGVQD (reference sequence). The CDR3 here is CASSEIGASYGYTF. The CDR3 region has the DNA TGCGCCAGCAGTGAAATAGGGGCGAGCTATGGCTACACCTTC.

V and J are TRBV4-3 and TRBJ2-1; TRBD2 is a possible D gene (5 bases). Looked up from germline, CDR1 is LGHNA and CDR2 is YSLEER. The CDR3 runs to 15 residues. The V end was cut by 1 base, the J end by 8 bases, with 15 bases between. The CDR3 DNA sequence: TGCGCCAGCAGCCAAGTATATTCAGCGGTTGATGAGCAGTTCTTC. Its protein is CASSQVYSAVDEQFF.

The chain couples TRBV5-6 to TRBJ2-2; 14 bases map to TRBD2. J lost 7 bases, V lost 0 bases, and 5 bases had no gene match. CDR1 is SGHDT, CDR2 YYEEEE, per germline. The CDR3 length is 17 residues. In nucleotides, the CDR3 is TGTGCCAGCAGCTTGGCCGGGACTAGCGGGAGCAACGGGGAGCTGTTTTTT. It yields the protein CASSLAGTSGSNGELFF.